These 9 T cell receptor beta chains originate from one sample sequenced in a study of T cell changes during pregnancy in multiple sclerosis. Sequencing was performed with immunoSEQ multiplex PCR; in TCRdb, only in-frame clones are kept and a portion is missing. The data contain about 120,000 clones, over 85% of them singletons. Specimen: peripheral blood, collected before pregnancy. The receptors originated from a female donor with multiple sclerosis, enrolled in a pregnancy study.

J is TRBJ2-1 and V is TRBV5-1, with D uncertain. Trimming removed 1 base at V and 5 bases at J, with 7 bases between. The CDR3 sequence is 13 residues long. Germline CDR1 SGHRS, CDR2 YFSETQ. CDR3 region: CASSLRSNNEQFF. CDR3 bases: TGCGCCAGCAGCTTGAGATCTAACAATGAGCAGTTCTTC.

Comment on this clone: The sample holds other DNA sequences that translate to the same CDR3. This sequence joins TRBV19 and TRBJ2-2, with TRBD1 matching over 7 bases. The CDR3 loop spans 13 amino acids. V lost 4 bases and J lost 6; bases outside the gene matches: 2. Germline V gene lookup returns CDR1 LNHDA and CDR2 SQIVND (reference sequence). CDR3 sequence (DNA): TGTGCCAGTAGTACGACAGGGCCCGGGGAGCTGTTTTTT. It is translated as CASSTTGPGELFF.

This clone was seen a single time. The chain has TRBV7-2 and TRBJ2-5, with 10 bases fitting TRBD2. The trim removed 5 bases at V and 5 bases at J, leaving 2 bases unmatched. Per germline, CDR1 SGHTA and CDR2 FQGNSA. The CDR3 runs to 13 residues. Here the CDR3 DNA reads TGTGCCAGCAGCATGGGACTAGCGGAGACCCAGTACTTC. This sequence encodes CASSMGLAETQYF.

This chain uses TRBV18 with TRBJ2-3; D may be TRBD1 (5 bases). The CDR3 extends over 14 amino acids. The V gene's germline CDR1 is KGHSH and CDR2 LQKENI. V dropped 4 bases and J dropped 4 bases, with 12 bases sitting between them. CDR3 loop: CASSQGPVPDTQYF. DNA of the CDR3: TGTGCCAGCTCACAGGGGCCAGTTCCAGATACGCAGTATTTT.

The V gene is TRBV10-3, the J gene TRBJ2-3; TRBD2 aligns across 9 bases. J was trimmed by 3 bases and V by 5 bases; bases with no gene match: 3. From germline, CDR1 is ENHRY and CDR2 SYGVKD. The CDR3 runs to 14 residues. As DNA, the CDR3 is TGTGCCATCAGTCAAGGACTAGCGACAGATACGCAGTATTTT. Its protein is CAISQGLATDTQYF.

This chain connects TRBV27 to TRBJ2-1; 10 bases line up with TRBD2. Germline CDR1 is MNHEY and CDR2 is SMNVEV (reference sequence). The CDR3 is 19 residues long. Germline trimming cut 4 bases from V and 5 bases from J; bases unmatched to any gene: 17. CDR3 bases: TGTGCCAGCAGTTGGATTTGGCTAGCGGGAGAGTCTAGCAACAATGAGCAGTTCTTC. As protein: CASSWIWLAGESSNNEQFF.

This CDR3 is CASSLLTGTNTEAFF. In DNA form, the CDR3 reads TGTGCCAGCAGCTTACTTACAGGGACGAACACTGAAGCTTTCTTT. The chain has TRBV7-8 and TRBJ1-1; a weak D match, TRBD1 (6 bases). The germline CDR1 and CDR2 sequences are SGHVS and FQNEAQ. The CDR3 runs to 15 residues. V was clipped by 2 bases and J by 1 base, with 11 bases between them.

This clone was counted only a few times. Other DNA sequences in this sample translate to the same CDR3. V usage is TRBV5-1 and J usage is TRBJ1-4; D unresolved. V was cut by 0 bases and J by 4 bases, with 10 bases left in between. The CDR3 loop spans 15 amino acids. Per the germline V gene, CDR1 is SGHRS and CDR2 is YFSETQ. The CDR3 is CASSLAAGLNEKLFF. In DNA, the CDR3 is TGCGCCAGCAGCTTGGCCGCAGGACTTAATGAAAAACTGTTTTTT.

V usage is TRBV27 and J usage is TRBJ2-1, with 9 bases identical to TRBD1. Germline loops: CDR1 MNHEY, CDR2 SMNVEV (reference sequence). V gave up 7 bases and J gave up 4 bases; unmatched junction bases: 5. The CDR3 has 14 residues. The CDR3 loop reads CASTRQGVYNEQFF. The CDR3 DNA reads as TGTGCCAGCACCAGACAGGGGGTATACAATGAGCAGTTCTTC.